Following are 18 T cell receptor beta chains from one sample sequenced in a study of blood T cell repertoires in COVID-19. Produced via immunoSEQ multiplex PCR; TCRdb's table is partial and in-frame only. The sample has about 130,000 clones, around nine tenths seen once. Sequencing was carried out using peripheral blood. Every receptor here comes from a man aged 45-60 years with COVID-19, enrolled during active disease.

The rearrangement joins TRBV4-3 to TRBJ2-7, with D tentatively TRBD2 (6 bases). V dropped 1 base and J dropped 0 bases, with 10 bases sitting between them. The CDR3 totals 15 residues. The V gene's germline CDR1 is LGHNA and CDR2 YSLEER. CDR3 in DNA: TGCGCCAGCAGCCAAGGCGGAGGGAACTCCTACGAGCAGTACTTC. Its translation: CASSQGGGNSYEQYF.

This chain connects TRBV9 to TRBJ2-2; a weak D match, TRBD1 (6 bases). This CDR3 is 13 amino acids long. V lost 0 bases and J lost 7, with 7 bases in between. Germline V lookup: CDR1 SGDLS, CDR2 YYNGEE. The CDR3 reads CASSVEGGGELFF. The CDR3 DNA reads TGTGCCAGCAGCGTAGAAGGGGGCGGGGAGCTGTTTTTT. Drawing the rest from reference TRBV9 and TRBJ2-2, the complete variable domain is DSGVTQTPKHLITATGQRVTLRCSPRSGDLSVYWYQQSLDQGLQFLIQYYNGEERAKGNILERFSAQQFPDLHSELNLSSLELGDSALYFCASSVEGGGELFFGEGSRLTVL.

The chain's CDR3 is CASTGQGRETQYF. CDR3 sequence (DNA): TGTGCCAGCACAGGACAGGGGAGAGAGACCCAGTACTTC. J is TRBJ2-5 and V is TRBV2; 9 bases agree with TRBD1. Trimming at V came to 7 bases and at J to 4 bases, leaving 4 bases not matched to a gene. The germline CDR1 and CDR2 sequences are SNHLY and FYNNEI. The CDR3 extends over 13 amino acids.

The chain links TRBV6-2 or TRBV6-3 to TRBJ2-6, with a tentative D call TRBD2 (5 bases). This CDR3 has 15 amino acids. V dropped 2 bases and J dropped 0 bases, with 5 bases sitting between them. Germline V gene lookup returns CDR1 MNHEY and CDR2 SVGEGT. In DNA form, the CDR3 reads TGTGCCAGCAGTTACGCGGGCTCTGGGGCCAACGTCCTGACTTTC. Protein: CASSYAGSGANVLTF.

The chain uses TRBV2 and TRBJ2-4, with 7 nucleotides matching TRBD1. Looked up from germline, CDR1 is SNHLY and CDR2 is FYNNEI. The CDR3 spans 14 residues. After removal of 8 bases from V and 8 bases from J, the junction contained 12 bases not matched to a gene. CDR3 amino acids: CASQRQGIGDIQYF. In DNA, the CDR3 is TGTGCCAGCCAACGACAGGGTATAGGGGACATTCAGTACTTC.

The rearrangement uses TRBV28 and TRBJ2-7; 7 nucleotides align to TRBD2. Germline CDR1 and CDR2: MDHEN and SYDVKM. The CDR3 covers 17 residues. The V and J ends lost 0 bases and 4 bases, in that order; junction bases with no gene match: 12. CDR3 nucleotides: TGTGCCAGCAGTTTATGCACCTCCCCGGGGGGAAGATACGAGCAGTACGTC. Its translation: CASSLCTSPGGRYEQYV.

This chain joins TRBV19 and TRBJ2-4; TRBD2 agrees at 8 bases. V shed 4 bases, J shed 8 bases, and the junction held 10 bases outside the gene matches. Germline loops: CDR1 LNHDA, CDR2 SQIVND (reference sequence). This CDR3 is 15 amino acids long. CDR3 nucleotides: TGTGCCAGTAGTAGCCAAGCGGGAGATTGGGACATTCAGTACTTC. Translated, it gives CASSSQAGDWDIQYF.

This chain uses TRBV6-5 with TRBJ2-3; 8 nucleotides align to TRBD1. The germline V gene has CDR1 MNHEY and CDR2 SVGAGI. The V gene end was trimmed by 5 bases and the J gene end by 7 bases; junction bases not matched to a gene: 5. The CDR3 covers 13 residues. For the CDR3, the DNA is TGTGCCAGCAGTACGTGGACAGGGAATACGCAGTATTTT. The encoded protein is CASSTWTGNTQYF.

The chain combines TRBV5-5 with TRBJ2-5, with TRBD1 matching over 7 bases. The J segment lost 5 bases and the V segment lost 4 bases, leaving 11 bases of the junction unmatched. Germline V gene data show CDR1 as SGHKS and CDR2 as YYEKEE (reference sequence). The CDR3 is 15 residues long. The CDR3 reads CASSPSTGRAETQYF. CDR3 DNA sequence: TGTGCCAGCAGCCCTTCGACAGGGCGGGCGGAGACCCAGTACTTC.

The CDR3 coding sequence is TGTGCCAGCAGCTTCGGACAGGGCGAGCAGTTCTTC. Translation gives CASSFGQGEQFF. The genes are TRBV5-4 and TRBJ2-1; 8 nucleotides align to TRBD1. This CDR3 is built from 12 residues. Losses at the gene ends were 2 bases for V and 10 bases for J; bases not matched to a gene: 2. In germline, CDR1 is SGHNT, CDR2 YYREEE (reference sequence). The full variable domain, with the rest looked up from reference TRBV5-4 and TRBJ2-1, is ETGVTQSPTHLIKTRGQQVTLRCSSQSGHNTVSWYQQALGQGPQFIFQYYREEENGRGNFPPRFSGLQFPNYSSELNVNALELDDSALYLCASSFGQGEQFFGPGTRLTVL.

This clone was counted once. This chain uses TRBV4-1 with TRBJ1-5; 7 bases are a match to TRBD1. The CDR3 totals 15 residues. The V and J ends lost 5 bases and 3 bases, in that order; junction bases with no gene match: 7. Germline CDR1 is MGHRA and CDR2 is YSYEKL. The CDR3 loop reads CASSMTGTYNQPQHF. The CDR3 coding sequence is TGCGCCAGCAGCATGACAGGGACCTACAATCAGCCCCAGCATTTT.

The chain is built from TRBV6-5 and TRBJ2-7; 9 bases line up with TRBD1. Germline trimming cut 7 bases from V and 4 bases from J; bases unmatched to any gene: 8. Germline CDR1 is MNHEY and CDR2 is SVGAGI. This CDR3 is built from 14 residues. The CDR3 loop reads CASIRGDRVYEQYF. Written as DNA, the CDR3 is TGTGCCAGCATTCGGGGGGACAGGGTTTACGAGCAGTACTTC.

The rearrangement uses TRBV19 and TRBJ2-1; the D is unclear. Trimming cost V 4 bases and J 7 bases, with 17 bases left between them. The CDR3 contains 15 residues. CDR1 and CDR2 (germline): LNHDA, SQIVND (reference sequence). The CDR3 DNA sequence: TGTGCCAGTAGTAATGCGAGAGCCGCTTCGAATGAGCAGTTCTTC. It specifies CASSNARAASNEQFF.

The rearrangement links TRBV9 to TRBJ2-2, with 9 bases identical to TRBD1. The CDR3 loop spans 15 amino acids. Germline assignment: CDR1 SGDLS and CDR2 YYNGEE. Losses at the gene ends were 3 bases for V and 4 bases for J; bases not matched to a gene: 4. Written as DNA, the CDR3 is TGTGCCAGCAGCGCGAGGGGACAGGGCACCGGGGAGCTGTTTTTT. It yields the protein CASSARGQGTGELFF.

V and J are TRBV5-5 and TRBJ1-2; a possible D gene is TRBD1 (5 bases). Deletions cut 0 bases from V and 4 bases from J, with 16 bases between. The CDR3 is 16 amino acids. Germline V lookup: CDR1 SGHKS, CDR2 YYEKEE (reference sequence). CDR3 coding DNA: TGTGCCAGCAGCTTGGGACTGGGGCTCACAACCTATGGCTACACCTTC. Translating gives CASSLGLGLTTYGYTF. The variable domain in full, completed from reference TRBV5-5 and TRBJ1-2, reads DAGVTQSPTHLIKTRGQQVTLRCSPISGHKSVSWYQQVLGQGPQFIFQYYEKEERGRGNFPDRFSARQFPNYSSELNVNALLLGDSALYLCASSLGLGLTTYGYTFGSGTRLTVV.

This chain connects TRBV7-3 to TRBJ2-5; D might be TRBD2 (7 bases). CDR3 length: 15 residues. Germline assignment: CDR1 SGHTA and CDR2 FQGTGA. The V end was cut by 5 bases, the J end by 1 base, with 14 bases between. CDR3: CASSLIGGPQETQYF. The CDR3 bases are TGTGCCAGCAGCCTTATCGGGGGGCCCCAAGAGACCCAGTACTTC.

Only a few counts were recorded for this clone. This chain links TRBV7-9 with TRBJ2-3, with TRBD2 matching over 14 bases. This CDR3 has 16 residues. Germline V gene data show CDR1 as SEHNR and CDR2 as FQNEAQ (reference sequence). The ends lost 5 bases at V and 4 bases at J; junction bases unmatched: 5. The CDR3 DNA is TGTGCCAGCAGCCCCGGGACTAGCGGGAGTCCAGATACGCAGTATTTT. Residues: CASSPGTSGSPDTQYF.

The rearrangement links TRBV5-1 to TRBJ2-1; 11 nucleotides align to TRBD1. This CDR3 region has 14 residues. J lost 6 bases, V lost 7 bases, and 6 bases had no gene match. Germline CDR1 and CDR2: SGHRS and YFSETQ. CDR3 region: CASYLGQGGNEQFF. CDR3 DNA: TGCGCCAGCTACCTGGGACAGGGGGGCAATGAGCAGTTCTTC.